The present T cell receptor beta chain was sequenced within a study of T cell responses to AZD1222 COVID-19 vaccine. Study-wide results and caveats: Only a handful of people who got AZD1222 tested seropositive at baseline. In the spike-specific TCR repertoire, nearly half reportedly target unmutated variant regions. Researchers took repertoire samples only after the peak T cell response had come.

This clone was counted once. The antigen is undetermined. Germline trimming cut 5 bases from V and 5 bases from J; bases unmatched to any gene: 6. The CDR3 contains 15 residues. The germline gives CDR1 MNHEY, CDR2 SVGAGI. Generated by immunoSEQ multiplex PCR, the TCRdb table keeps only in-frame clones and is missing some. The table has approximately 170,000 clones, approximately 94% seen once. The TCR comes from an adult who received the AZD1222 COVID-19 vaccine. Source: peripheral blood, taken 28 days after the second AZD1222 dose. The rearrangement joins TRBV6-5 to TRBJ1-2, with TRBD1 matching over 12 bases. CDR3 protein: CASSPGQGAWYGYTF. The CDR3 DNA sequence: TGTGCCAGCAGTCCGGGACAGGGGGCGTGGTATGGCTACACCTTC.